The rows below give T cell receptor beta chains drawn from one sample of a study of CD8 T cells in acute hepatitis C reinfection. Profiling relied on immunoSEQ multiplex PCR, and the TCRdb table lists in-frame clones only, not all of them. The table records about 38,000 clones, roughly 89% of them present only once. Material: naive CD8+ T cells from PBMCs. Receptors originate from a man aged 25-45 years with chronic hepatitis C. Each CDR3 is given with its conserved first and last residue. The D gene is left open where the match is weak. Expanded clones get a size class; other rows say once, few or many, or leave the size out.

- TRBJ2-1 TRBV7-8 - TGTGCCAGCAGCTTAGGCTCCTTGGGGGGCGGCAGCAATGAGCAGTTCTTC CASSLGSLGGGSNEQFF
- TRBJ2-1 TRBV18 - TGTGCCAGCGCAACTTGGGATGAGCAGTTCTTC CASATWDEQFF
once TRBJ2-4 TRBV19 - TGTGCCAGTAGTATAGAGGTTGCTAGCCTAGACCCTAAAAACATTCAGTACTTC CASSIEVASLDPKNIQYF
- TRBJ1-1 TRBV4-3 - TGCGCCAGCAGCTTGGAGGTCTTGAACACTGAAGCTTTCTTT CASSLEVLNTEAFF
- TRBJ2-5 TRBV19 TRBD1 TGTGCCAGTAGTATGAGACAGGGCGGACAGACCCAGTACTTC CASSMRQGGQTQYF
once TRBJ2-7 TRBV2 - TGTGCCAGCAGTCCTTGGACTGGCTACGAGCAGTACTTC CASSPWTGYEQYF
- TRBJ2-3 TRBV7-8 - TGTGCCAGCAGTTCTACAGGCACAGATACGCAGTATTTT CASSSTGTDTQYF
few TRBJ2-3 TRBV6-1 TRBD2 TGTGCCAGGGCTAAAGCGGGAGGGTACACAGATACGCAGTATTTT CARAKAGGYTDTQYF
- TRBJ2-5 TRBV28 - TGTGCCAGCAGTTTTCGGGGATCAGGAGAGACCCAGTACTTC CASSFRGSGETQYF
- TRBJ2-7 TRBV2 - TGTGCCAGCAGTGAGGAGTGGGCTGAAACCTACGAGCAGTACTTC CASSEEWAETYEQYF
- TRBJ1-6 TRBV7-2 - TGTGCCAGCAGCCCAAGACTGGATAATTCACCCCTCCACTTT CASSPRLDNSPLHF
- TRBJ1-2 TRBV29-1 TRBD1 TGCAGCGTCGGGACAGGGGCTGGCTACACCTTC CSVGTGAGYTF
- TRBJ2-1 TRBV9 TRBD2 TGTGCCAGCAGCTCCCAAACGGAGAGGCTAGCGGGAGTCGCGATCGTGTCCTACAATGAGCAGTTCTTC CASSSQTERLAGVAIVSYNEQFF
- TRBJ1-1 TRBV19 - TGTGCCAGTAGTTATCGGGGGGGGAACACTGAAGCTTTCTTT CASSYRGGNTEAFF
- TRBJ1-5 TRBV2 - TGTGCCAGCAGTCCAGTCAATCAGCCCCAGCATTTT CASSPVNQPQHF
- TRBJ1-5 TRBV19 - TGTGCCAGTAGTATGACAGAGTATAGCAATCAGCCCCAGCATTTT CASSMTEYSNQPQHF
- TRBJ2-5 TRBV5-5 TRBD2 TGTGCCAGCAGCTTGGCGGGGGGGGCGAGGGAGACCCAGTACTTC CASSLAGGARETQYF